The clone carrying this T cell receptor (beta chain) was seen only once. This entry comes from a study of shared clonotypes between healthy human individuals. Naive CD8 populations comprised CD45RO-negative cells positively selected for CCR7, excluding terminally differentiated effector memory CD45RA+ cells. Replicate sorted-subset PCRs were loaded with around 200 ng DNA, about 28,000 T cell genomes. Per the original data handling: ImmunoSEQ output held junction-only sequences without quality scores, so filtering differed. Measured with immunoSEQ multiplex PCR; TCRdb has only the in-frame clones, and not every one. The V and J calls and the clone size are those of that table, but D and trimming were determined from the DNA. The sample lists hundreds of thousands of clones, approximately 96% occurring once. The CDR3 covers 16 residues. Germline CDR1 reads LNHDA; CDR2 reads SQIVND (reference sequence). Germline trimming cut 4 bases from V and 0 bases from J; bases unmatched to any gene: 4.

The sample consisted of naive CD8+ T cells sorted from blood. The chain has TRBV19 and TRBJ2-4, with TRBD1 matching 9 bases. The clonotype originates from a woman aged 25 to 45 in good health. The CDR3: CASSNRGRVAKNIQYF. CDR3 sequence (DNA): TGTGCCAGTAGTAACAGGGGGCGCGTAGCCAAAAACATTCAGTACTTC.